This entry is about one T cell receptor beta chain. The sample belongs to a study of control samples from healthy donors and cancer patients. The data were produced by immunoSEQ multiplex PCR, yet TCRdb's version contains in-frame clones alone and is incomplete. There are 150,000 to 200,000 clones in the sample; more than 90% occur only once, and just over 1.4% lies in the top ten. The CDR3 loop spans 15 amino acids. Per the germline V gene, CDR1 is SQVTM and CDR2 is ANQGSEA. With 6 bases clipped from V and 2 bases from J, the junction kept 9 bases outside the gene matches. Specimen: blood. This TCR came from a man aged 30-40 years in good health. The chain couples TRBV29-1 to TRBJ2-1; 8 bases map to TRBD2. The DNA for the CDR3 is TGCAGCGTAACCCCGGGACTAGGGGCCTACAATGAGCAGTTCTTC. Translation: CSVTPGLGAYNEQFF.